The text below deals with one T cell receptor beta chain. The record originates from a study of T cells in localized non-small cell lung cancer. Per germline, CDR1 SGHKS and CDR2 YYEKEE (reference sequence). The V gene lost 4 bases and the J gene lost 1 base, with 17 bases spanning the gap. The CDR3 is made up of 16 amino acids. Here immunoSEQ multiplex PCR was the method, and the copy in TCRdb shows in-frame clones only, minus some. The data hold more than 100,000 clones, with more than 80% observed a single time. This material consisted of peripheral blood, taken before any cancer treatment. The clonotype originates from a female donor of 60 years or more with stage I lung adenocarcinoma. The chain employs TRBV5-5 and TRBJ1-2; D perhaps matches TRBD1 (6 bases). CDR3 in amino acids: CASSGIQDSFNYGYTF. DNA of the CDR3: TGTGCCAGCAGCGGTATACAGGACAGCTTTAACTATGGCTACACCTTC.